These T cell receptor beta chains were read from a single sample in a study of T-cell reconstitution after alpha-beta-depleted transplantation in children. MiXCR, applied by TCRdb to the PCR reads, yields one record per CDR3 protein. This table has 230,000 or so distinct CDR3 sequences, about 12% appearing once. Sequencing used PBMCs from the stem cell graft donor, obtained from the stem cell graft. The source of these receptors is a human donor who donated a stem cell graft to a child with acute lymphoblastic leukemia. CDR3s include the opening cysteine and the closing phenylalanine or tryptophan. Each record gives: clone size, V gene, D gene, J gene, CDR3 DNA, CDR3 protein. D genes are given only for firm matches. Size is stated for part of the rows, as once, few or many counts, or as a class when the clone is expanded.

.	TRBV15	.	TRBJ1-5	TGTGCCACCAGCAGAGATACACAGACCCAGCATTTT	CATSRDTQTQHF
.	TRBV6-1	.	TRBJ1-2	TGTGCCAGCAGGATTAGGGGCATCCAACTCTATGGCTACACCTTC	CASRIRGIQLYGYTF
many	TRBV10-3	.	TRBJ2-7	TGTGCCATCTCAGACACGGGGAGCCTCTCCTACGAGCAGTACTTC	CAISDTGSLSYEQYF
many	TRBV7-3	TRBD2	TRBJ2-2	TGTGCCAGCAGCTTCGGACTAGCGGGATGGGGAAACACCGGGGAGCTGTTTTTT	CASSFGLAGWGNTGELFF
many	TRBV6-5	.	TRBJ1-5	TGTGCCAGCAGTTACGGGGGGCACAGCAATCAGCCCCAGCATTTT	CASSYGGHSNQPQHF
many	TRBV28	.	TRBJ2-3	TGTGCCAGCAACCAGGGGTTAATAGATACGCAGTATTTT	CASNQGLIDTQYF
many	TRBV6-1	.	TRBJ2-4	TGTGCCAGCAGAGGCGGGGTTACCAAAAACATTCAGTACTTC	CASRGGVTKNIQYF
many	TRBV5-1	.	TRBJ2-3	TGCGCCAGCAGCTCCCGGGATTTGATTAGCACAGATACGCAGTATTTT	CASSSRDLISTDTQYF
many	TRBV30	.	TRBJ1-3	TGTGCCTGGAGGGAACAACTCTCTGGAAACACCATATATTTT	CAWREQLSGNTIYF
.	TRBV29-1	.	TRBJ2-7	TGCAGCGTTGAAGAAGGGCAGAGCCCATACTTC	CSVEEGQSPYF
few	TRBV6-2/TRBV6-3	.	TRBJ1-5	TGTGCCAGCAGTTATGTGAGCTCGGGCAATCAGCCCCAGCATTTT	CASSYVSSGNQPQHF
many	TRBV29-1	TRBD2	TRBJ2-1	TGCAGCGTGGGCGGGACTAGCGGACTATCCTACAATGAGCAGTTCTTC	CSVGGTSGLSYNEQFF
many	TRBV20-1	.	TRBJ2-3	TGCAGTGCTAGACTAGCCACGGATACGCAGTATTTT	CSARLATDTQYF
.	TRBV7-2	.	TRBJ1-6	TGTGCCAGCAGCTTACAGGGGATTGGGTCACCCCTCCACTTT	CASSLQGIGSPLHF
.	TRBV11-3	TRBD2	TRBJ2-5	TGTGCCAGCAGCCGCAGCGGGAGTGAGACCCAGTACTTC	CASSRSGSETQYF
many	TRBV5-6	.	TRBJ2-3	TGTGCCAGCAGCTATCCACCGGGTTCAAAAACCGATACGCAGTATTTT	CASSYPPGSKTDTQYF
.	TRBV5-4	.	TRBJ2-5	TGTGCCAGCAGCCCAAGGGAGGTGGTAGAGACCCAGTACTTC	CASSPREVVETQYF
many	TRBV6-6	.	TRBJ2-3	TGTGCCAGCAGTCCCGTATCAGATACGCAGTATTTT	CASSPVSDTQYF
many	TRBV28	.	TRBJ2-3	TGTGCCAGCAGTTTACCGGGTTCAGATACGCAGTATTTT	CASSLPGSDTQYF
many	TRBV11-2	TRBD1	TRBJ2-5	TGTGCCAGCAGCTTATCGGGACAGAGACAAGAGACCCAGTACTTC	CASSLSGQRQETQYF
.	TRBV7-2	TRBD1	TRBJ2-6	TGTGCCAGCAGCCCCCTGACAGGGTCCCCTGGGGCCAACGTCCTGACTTTC	CASSPLTGSPGANVLTF
many	TRBV7-2	TRBD1	TRBJ2-7	TGTGCCAGCAGCCATGGACAGGGCATCTCCTACGAGCAGTACTTC	CASSHGQGISYEQYF
many	TRBV7-2	.	TRBJ2-3	TGTGCCAGCTATTTAACGGGAGATACGCAGTATTTT	CASYLTGDTQYF
many	TRBV29-1	TRBD1	TRBJ2-7	TGCAGCGTGGACAGGGGTAACTACGAGCAGTACTTC	CSVDRGNYEQYF
many	TRBV29-1	.	TRBJ2-5	TGCAGCGCAGTTGGGACTGATTTAGAGACCCAGTACTTC	CSAVGTDLETQYF
many	TRBV28	TRBD2	TRBJ2-3	TGTGCCACTCGGACTAGCGGGATTGACACAGATACGCAGTATTTT	CATRTSGIDTDTQYF
many	TRBV7-9	.	TRBJ1-4	TGTGCCAGCGTAGGTAGGGAGTCGGTATCGGAAAAACTGTTTTTT	CASVGRESVSEKLFF
many	TRBV28	.	TRBJ2-7	TGTGCCAGCAGTTTAAACTCCCGACAGGACCCCTCCTACGAGCAGTACTTC	CASSLNSRQDPSYEQYF
many	TRBV7-2	.	TRBJ2-7	TGTGCCAGCAGCCTGCATCCCTTCCACAGGTTCGGTAGCTACGAGCAGTACTTC	CASSLHPFHRFGSYEQYF
many	TRBV5-1	.	TRBJ2-3	TGCGCCAGCAGGAGTGGGAGCACAGATACGCAGTATTTT	CASRSGSTDTQYF
.	TRBV19	.	TRBJ2-3	TGTGCCAGTAGTAAAGGAAACACAGATACGCAGTATTTT	CASSKGNTDTQYF
.	TRBV6-1	.	TRBJ2-4	TGTGCCAGCAGCCTTTATGGGCTGGGTGGGTCGGCCAAAAACATTCAGTACTTC	CASSLYGLGGSAKNIQYF
.	TRBV30	TRBD1	TRBJ2-7	TGTGCCTGGACAAGACAGGGTGGCTACGAGCAGTACTTC	CAWTRQGGYEQYF
many	TRBV20-1	.	TRBJ2-7	TGCAGTGCTAGTCGCCGGTCCCCAGAGCAGTACTTC	CSASRRSPEQYF
many	TRBV5-5	TRBD1	TRBJ1-6	TGTGCCAGCAGCTTGGATGGGACAGCTAATTCACCCCTCCACTTT	CASSLDGTANSPLHF
many	TRBV20-1	.	TRBJ2-7	TGCAGTGCTAGAGTTCGCTGGGATTTACGCGAGCAGTACTTC	CSARVRWDLREQYF
few	TRBV15	.	TRBJ2-3	TGTGCCACCAGCAGCCTGGGGGGCACAGATACGCAGTATTTT	CATSSLGGTDTQYF
many	TRBV6-1	.	TRBJ2-7	TGTGCCAGCAAGACGGGGACTTACAGCTCCTACGAGCAGTACTTC	CASKTGTYSSYEQYF
few	TRBV11-2	.	TRBJ2-7	TGTGCCAGCAGCTTAGTCGTAGGAGCCTACGAGCAGTACTTC	CASSLVVGAYEQYF
few	TRBV18	.	TRBJ2-6	TGTGCCAGCTCACCAGGCCGCCGTGGGGCCAACGTCCTGACTTTC	CASSPGRRGANVLTF
many	TRBV29-1	TRBD1	TRBJ2-3	TGCAGCGTTGAATTGGGACAGAGACGCACAGATACGCAGTATTTT	CSVELGQRRTDTQYF
many	TRBV12-3/TRBV12-4	.	TRBJ1-4	TGTGCCAGCAGTTTACCGGGCCCGGGGTATCAGAAACTGTTTTTT	CASSLPGPGYQKLFF
many	TRBV6-2/TRBV6-3	.	TRBJ2-3	TGTGCCAGCAGTCCGGTCCGGGGAGCAGATACGCAGTATTTT	CASSPVRGADTQYF